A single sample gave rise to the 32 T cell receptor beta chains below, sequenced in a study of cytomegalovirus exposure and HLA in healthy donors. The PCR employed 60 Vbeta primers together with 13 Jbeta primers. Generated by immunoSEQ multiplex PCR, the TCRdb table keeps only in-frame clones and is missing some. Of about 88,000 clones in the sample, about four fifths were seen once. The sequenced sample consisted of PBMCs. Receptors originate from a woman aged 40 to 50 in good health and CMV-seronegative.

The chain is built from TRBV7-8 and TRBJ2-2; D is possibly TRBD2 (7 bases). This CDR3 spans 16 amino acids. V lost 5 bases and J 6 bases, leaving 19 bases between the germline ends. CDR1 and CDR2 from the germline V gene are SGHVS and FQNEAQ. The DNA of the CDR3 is TGTGCCAGCAGCCCGGGGCCTGGGGGGGCCTCCGGGGAGCTGTTTTTT. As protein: CASSPGPGGASGELFF.

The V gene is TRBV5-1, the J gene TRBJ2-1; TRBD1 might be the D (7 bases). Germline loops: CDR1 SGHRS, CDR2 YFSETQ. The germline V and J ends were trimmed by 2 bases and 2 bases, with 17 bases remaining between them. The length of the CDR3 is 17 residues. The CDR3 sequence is CASSFGPRGAPYNEQFF. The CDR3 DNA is TGCGCCAGCAGCTTTGGCCCCAGGGGGGCGCCCTACAATGAGCAGTTCTTC.

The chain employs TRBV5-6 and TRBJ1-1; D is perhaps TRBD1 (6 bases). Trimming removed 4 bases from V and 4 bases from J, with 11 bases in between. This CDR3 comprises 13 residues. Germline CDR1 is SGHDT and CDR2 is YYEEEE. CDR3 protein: CASSAQGFTEAFF. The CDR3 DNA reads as TGTGCCAGCAGCGCCCAGGGGTTCACTGAAGCTTTCTTT.

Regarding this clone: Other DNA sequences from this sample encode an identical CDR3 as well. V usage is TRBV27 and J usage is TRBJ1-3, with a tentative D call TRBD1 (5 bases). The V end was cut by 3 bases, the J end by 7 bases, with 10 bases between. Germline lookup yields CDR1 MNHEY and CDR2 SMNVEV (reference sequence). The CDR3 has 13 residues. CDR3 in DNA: TGTGCCAGCAGTTTTCGGGAGGGGAACACCATATATTTT. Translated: CASSFREGNTIYF.

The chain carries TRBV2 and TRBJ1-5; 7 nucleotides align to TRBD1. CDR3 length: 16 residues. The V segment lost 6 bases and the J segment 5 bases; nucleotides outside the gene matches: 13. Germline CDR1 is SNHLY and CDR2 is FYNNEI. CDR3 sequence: CASRPVRGAGYQPQHF. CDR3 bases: TGTGCCAGCAGACCCGTCAGGGGGGCAGGTTATCAGCCCCAGCATTTT.

The CDR3: CASSPWAYGNQPQHF. The CDR3 bases are TGCGCCAGCAGCCCGTGGGCCTATGGGAATCAGCCCCAGCATTTT. The chain has TRBV10-1 and TRBJ1-5; no clear D. This CDR3 has 15 amino acids. Germline-derived CDR1 and CDR2 are WNHNN and SYGVQD (reference sequence). V shed 6 bases and J shed 4 bases, with 16 bases lying between them.

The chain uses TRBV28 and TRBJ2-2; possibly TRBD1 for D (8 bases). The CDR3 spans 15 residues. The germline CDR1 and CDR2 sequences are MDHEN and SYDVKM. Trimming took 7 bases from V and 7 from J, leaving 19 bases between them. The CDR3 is CASTTGGAFDGELFF. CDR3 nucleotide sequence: TGTGCCAGCACCACAGGGGGGGCGTTCGACGGGGAGCTGTTTTTT.

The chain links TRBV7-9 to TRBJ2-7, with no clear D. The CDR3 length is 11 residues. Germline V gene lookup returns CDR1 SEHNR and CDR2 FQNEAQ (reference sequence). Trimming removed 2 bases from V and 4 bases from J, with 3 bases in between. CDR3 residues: CASSLLYEQYF. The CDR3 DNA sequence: TGTGCCAGCAGCTTACTTTACGAGCAGTACTTC.

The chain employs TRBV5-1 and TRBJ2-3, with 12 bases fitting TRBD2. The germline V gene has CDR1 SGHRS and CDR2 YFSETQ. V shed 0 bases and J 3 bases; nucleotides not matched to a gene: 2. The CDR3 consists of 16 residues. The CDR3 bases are TGCGCCAGCAGCTTGGGACTAGCGGGGGTAACAGATACGCAGTATTTT. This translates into CASSLGLAGVTDTQYF.

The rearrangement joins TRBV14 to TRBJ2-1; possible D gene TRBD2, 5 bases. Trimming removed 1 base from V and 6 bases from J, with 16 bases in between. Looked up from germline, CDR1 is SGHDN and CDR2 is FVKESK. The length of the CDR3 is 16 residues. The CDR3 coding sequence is TGTGCCAGCAGCCAAGTTTGGGGAGTCGGTTTCAATGAGCAGTTCTTC. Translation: CASSQVWGVGFNEQFF. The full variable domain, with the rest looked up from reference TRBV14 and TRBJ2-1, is EAGVTQFPSHSVIEKGQTVTLRCDPISGHDNLYWYRRVMGKEIKFLLHFVKESKQDESGMPNNRFLAERTGGTYSTLKVQPAELEDSGVYFCASSQVWGVGFNEQFFGPGTRLTVL.

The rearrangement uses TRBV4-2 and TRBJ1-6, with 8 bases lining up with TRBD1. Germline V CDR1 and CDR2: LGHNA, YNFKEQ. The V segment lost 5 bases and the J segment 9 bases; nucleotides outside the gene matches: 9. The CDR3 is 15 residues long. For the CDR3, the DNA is TGTGCCAGCAGCGGACAGGGATCGTACGGTTCACCCCTCCACTTT. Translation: CASSGQGSYGSPLHF.

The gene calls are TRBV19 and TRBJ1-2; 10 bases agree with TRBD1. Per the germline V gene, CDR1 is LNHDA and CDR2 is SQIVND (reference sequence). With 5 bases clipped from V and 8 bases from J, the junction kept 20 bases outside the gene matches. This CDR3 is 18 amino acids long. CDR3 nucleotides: TGTGCCAGTAGTCCGCGGCCCGGGACAGGGGCCTCTTTCTTAGGCTACACCTTC. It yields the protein CASSPRPGTGASFLGYTF.

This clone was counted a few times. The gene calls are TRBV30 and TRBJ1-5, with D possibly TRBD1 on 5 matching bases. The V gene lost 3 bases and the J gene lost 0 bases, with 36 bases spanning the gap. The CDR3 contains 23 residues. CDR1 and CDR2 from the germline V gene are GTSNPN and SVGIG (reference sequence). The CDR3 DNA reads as TGTGCCTGGAGCACCCGACCTATCGTATCGCGGGACCGAGGACGATATAGCAATCAGCCCCAGCATTTT. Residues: CAWSTRPIVSRDRGRYSNQPQHF.

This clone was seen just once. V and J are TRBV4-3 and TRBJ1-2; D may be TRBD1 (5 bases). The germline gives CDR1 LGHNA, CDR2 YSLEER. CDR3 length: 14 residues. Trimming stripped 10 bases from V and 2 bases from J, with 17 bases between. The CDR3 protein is CANPQGSSNYGYTF. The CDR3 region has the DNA TGCGCCAATCCTCAGGGATCTTCAAACTATGGCTACACCTTC.

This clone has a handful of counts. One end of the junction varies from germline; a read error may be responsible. The CDR3 DNA follows: TGCGCCAGCAGTGAGCCGGGGTTTAGGGCAGCGTGG. Translating it yields CASSEPGFRAAW. This chain uses TRBV10-2 with TRBJ2-7; D perhaps matches TRBD2 (5 bases). The germline gives CDR1 WSHSY, CDR2 SAAADI. The CDR3 runs 12 residues.

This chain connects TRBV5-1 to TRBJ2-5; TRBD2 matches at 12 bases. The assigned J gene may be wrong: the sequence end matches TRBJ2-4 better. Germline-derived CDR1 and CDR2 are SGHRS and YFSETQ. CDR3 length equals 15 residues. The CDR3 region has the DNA TGCGCCAGCAGCTTGGGACTAGCGGGGGCCGCCATTCAGTACTTC. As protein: CASSLGLAGAAIQYF.

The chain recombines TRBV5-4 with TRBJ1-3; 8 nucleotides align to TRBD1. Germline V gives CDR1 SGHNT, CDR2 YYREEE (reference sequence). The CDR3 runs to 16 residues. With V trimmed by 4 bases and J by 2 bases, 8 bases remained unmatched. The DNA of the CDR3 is TGTGCCAGCAGCCAGGGTTCAGGGGGCCCTGGAAACACCATATATTTT. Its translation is CASSQGSGGPGNTIYF.

This chain's CDR3 is CSARQIGDTQYF. The DNA of the CDR3 is TGCAGCGCCCGACAGATAGGAGATACGCAGTATTTT. The rearrangement uses TRBV29-1 and TRBJ2-3, with D possibly being TRBD1 (5 bases). This CDR3 contains 12 residues. The ends were cut back, 7 bases at V and 5 bases at J, with 13 bases in the middle. Looked up from germline, CDR1 is SQVTM and CDR2 is ANQGSEA.

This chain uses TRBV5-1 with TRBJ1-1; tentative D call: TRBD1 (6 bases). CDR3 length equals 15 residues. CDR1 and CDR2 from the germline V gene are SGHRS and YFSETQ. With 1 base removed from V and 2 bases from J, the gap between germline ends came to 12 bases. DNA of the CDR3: TGCGCCAGCAGCTTGAGACACAGGGTTAACACTGAAGCTTTCTTT. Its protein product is CASSLRHRVNTEAFF.

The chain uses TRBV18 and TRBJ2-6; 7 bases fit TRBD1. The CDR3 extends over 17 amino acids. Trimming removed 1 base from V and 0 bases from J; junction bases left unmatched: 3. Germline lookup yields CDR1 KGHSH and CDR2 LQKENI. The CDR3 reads CASSPRTGNSGANVLTF. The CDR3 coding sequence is TGTGCCAGCTCACCACGGACAGGCAACTCTGGGGCCAACGTCCTGACTTTC. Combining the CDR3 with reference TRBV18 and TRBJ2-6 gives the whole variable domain NAGVMQNPRHLVRRRGQEARLRCSPMKGHSHVYWYRQLPEEGLKFMVYLQKENIIDESGMPKERFSAEFPKEGPSILRIQQVVRGDSAAYFCASSPRTGNSGANVLTFGAGSRLTVL.

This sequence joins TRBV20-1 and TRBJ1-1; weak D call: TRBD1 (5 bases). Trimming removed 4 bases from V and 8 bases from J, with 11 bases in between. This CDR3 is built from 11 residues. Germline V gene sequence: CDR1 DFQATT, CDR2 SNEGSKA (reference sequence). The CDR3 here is CSATGGIEAFF. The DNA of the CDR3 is TGCAGTGCTACTGGGGGGATAGAAGCTTTCTTT.

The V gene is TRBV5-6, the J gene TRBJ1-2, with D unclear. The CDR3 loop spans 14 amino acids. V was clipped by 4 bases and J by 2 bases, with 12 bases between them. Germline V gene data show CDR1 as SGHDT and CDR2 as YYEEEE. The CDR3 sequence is CASSLLAANYGYTF. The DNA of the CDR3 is TGTGCCAGCAGCCTCCTGGCGGCAAACTATGGCTACACCTTC.

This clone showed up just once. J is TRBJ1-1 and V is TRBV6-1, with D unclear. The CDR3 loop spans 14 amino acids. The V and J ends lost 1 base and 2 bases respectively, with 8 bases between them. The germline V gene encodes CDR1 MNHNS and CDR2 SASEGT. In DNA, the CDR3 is TGTGCCAGCAGTGAAGTTTGGAGTAACACTGAAGCTTTCTTT. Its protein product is CASSEVWSNTEAFF.

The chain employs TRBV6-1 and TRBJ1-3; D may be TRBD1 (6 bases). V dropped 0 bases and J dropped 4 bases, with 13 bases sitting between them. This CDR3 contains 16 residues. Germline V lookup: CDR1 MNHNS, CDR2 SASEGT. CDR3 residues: CASSEATGSRGNTIYF. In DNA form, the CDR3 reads TGTGCCAGCAGTGAAGCCACAGGGTCCCGGGGAAACACCATATATTTT.

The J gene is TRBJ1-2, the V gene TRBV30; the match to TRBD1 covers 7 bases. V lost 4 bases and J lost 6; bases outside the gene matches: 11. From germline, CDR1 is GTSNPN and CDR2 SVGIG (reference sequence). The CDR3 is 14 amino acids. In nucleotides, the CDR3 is TGTGCCTGGACCACAGGGGATGGACCAAATGGCTACACCTTC. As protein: CAWTTGDGPNGYTF.

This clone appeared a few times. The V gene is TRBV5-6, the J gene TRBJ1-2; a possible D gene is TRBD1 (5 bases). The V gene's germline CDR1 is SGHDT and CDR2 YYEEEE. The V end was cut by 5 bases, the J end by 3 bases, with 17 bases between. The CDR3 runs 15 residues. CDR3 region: CASRRGKTVDYGYTF. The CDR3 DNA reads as TGTGCCAGCAGGCGCGGGAAGACAGTCGACTATGGCTACACCTTC.

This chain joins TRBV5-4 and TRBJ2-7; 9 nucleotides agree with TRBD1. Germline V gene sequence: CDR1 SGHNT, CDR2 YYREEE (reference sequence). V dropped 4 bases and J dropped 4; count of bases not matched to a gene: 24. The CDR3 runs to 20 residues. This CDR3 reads CASSTPADRGGPLTIYEQYF. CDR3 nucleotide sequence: TGTGCCAGCAGCACCCCAGCGGACAGGGGAGGCCCCTTAACTATTTACGAGCAGTACTTC. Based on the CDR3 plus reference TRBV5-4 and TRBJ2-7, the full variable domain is ETGVTQSPTHLIKTRGQQVTLRCSSQSGHNTVSWYQQALGQGPQFIFQYYREEENGRGNFPPRFSGLQFPNYSSELNVNALELDDSALYLCASSTPADRGGPLTIYEQYFGPGTRLTVT.

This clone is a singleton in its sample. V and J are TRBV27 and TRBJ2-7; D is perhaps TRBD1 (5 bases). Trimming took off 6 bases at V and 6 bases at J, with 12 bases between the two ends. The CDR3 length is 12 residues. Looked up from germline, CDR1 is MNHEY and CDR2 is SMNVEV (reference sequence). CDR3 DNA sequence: TGTGCCAGCAGCGAAGACACAGGCGAGCAGTACTTC. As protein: CASSEDTGEQYF.

The CDR3 reads CASSPKQGSDTQYF. The DNA for the CDR3 is TGCGCCAGCAGCCCCAAACAGGGATCAGATACGCAGTATTTT. The chain links TRBV4-1 to TRBJ2-3, with a possible D match to TRBD1 (6 bases). Trimming left V 4 bases short and J 4 bases short, with 12 bases between. The CDR3 is 14 residues long. Germline loops: CDR1 MGHRA, CDR2 YSYEKL.

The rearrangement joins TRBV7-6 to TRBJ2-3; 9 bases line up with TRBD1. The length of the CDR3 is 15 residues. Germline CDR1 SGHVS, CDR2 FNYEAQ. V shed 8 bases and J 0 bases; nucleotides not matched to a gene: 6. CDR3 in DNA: TGTGCCAGCTCTCGGGACAGGGACAGCACAGATACGCAGTATTTT. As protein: CASSRDRDSTDTQYF.

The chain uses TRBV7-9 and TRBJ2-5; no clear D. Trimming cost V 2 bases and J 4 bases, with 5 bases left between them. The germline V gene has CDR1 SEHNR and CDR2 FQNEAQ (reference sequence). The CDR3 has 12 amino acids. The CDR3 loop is CASSLIGETQYF. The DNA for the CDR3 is TGTGCCAGCAGCTTAATCGGAGAGACCCAGTACTTC.

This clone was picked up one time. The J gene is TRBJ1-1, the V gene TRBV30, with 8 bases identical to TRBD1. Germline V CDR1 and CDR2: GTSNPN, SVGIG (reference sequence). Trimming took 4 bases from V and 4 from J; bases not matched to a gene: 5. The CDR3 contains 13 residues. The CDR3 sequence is CAWNRDRFTEAFF. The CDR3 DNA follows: TGTGCCTGGAATCGGGACAGGTTCACTGAAGCTTTCTTT.